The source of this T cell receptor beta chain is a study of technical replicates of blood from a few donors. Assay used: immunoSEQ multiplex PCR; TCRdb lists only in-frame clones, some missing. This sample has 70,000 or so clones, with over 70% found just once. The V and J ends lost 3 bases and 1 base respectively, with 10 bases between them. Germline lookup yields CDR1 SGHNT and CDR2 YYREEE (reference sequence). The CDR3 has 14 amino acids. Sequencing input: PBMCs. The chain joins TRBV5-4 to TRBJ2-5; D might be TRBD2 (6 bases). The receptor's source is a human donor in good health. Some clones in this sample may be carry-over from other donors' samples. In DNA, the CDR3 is TGTGCCAGCAGCTCGCAGACTAGCCAAGAGACCCAGTACTTC. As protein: CASSSQTSQETQYF.